There are many counts of the clone carrying this T cell receptor (beta chain). Its specificity is unknown. TCRdb itself ran the reads through MiXCR, one entry per CDR3 protein. The table lists almost 500,000 distinct CDR3 sequences, about 11% of them singletons. The germline V gene encodes CDR1 SGHVS and CDR2 FQNEAQ. V lost 1 base, J lost 1 base, and 10 bases stayed unmatched. This CDR3 is built from 18 residues. This entry is derived from a study of T cell repertoires in cytomegalovirus infection. The overall study: Public TCR beta signatures marked donors with CMV infection and the matching HLA. Regarding the study as a whole: HLA-C-restricted CMV-specific TCR beta clonotypes prevailed in the ex vivo response.

The V call is TRBV7-8, the J call TRBJ2-7; 10 bases agree with TRBD2. The clonotype originates from a human donor in good health (CMV status not recorded). Some clones in this sample may be carry-over from other donors' samples. The sample taken for sequencing was PBMCs. The CDR3 loop is CASSLGLAGGPNSYEQYF. The CDR3 DNA is TGTGCCAGCAGCTTAGGGTTAGCGGGGGGCCCGAATTCCTACGAGCAGTACTTC.